The 10 T cell receptor beta chains below were found in one sample sequenced in a study of blood T cell repertoires in COVID-19 (TCRdb year 2020). Library creation used the immunoSEQ multiplex PCR assay. TCRdb provides this immuneACCESS table in a form limited to in-frame rearrangements. Some clones are lacking; in checked studies, under half of them reflect an unresolved V gene, and why the rest are absent is not known. The sample yields tens of thousands of clones; under 80% were counted once. Nearly 10% of the sample belongs to the ten largest clones. The sequenced material came from peripheral blood. The source of these receptors is a human donor in a cohort sampled during active COVID-19.

This chain joins TRBV9 and TRBJ2-7; TRBD2 agrees at 10 bases. J lost 4 bases, V lost 3 bases, and 4 bases had no gene match. Germline V gives CDR1 SGDLS, CDR2 YYNGEE. CDR3 length: 14 residues. CDR3 protein: CASSETSGRYEQYF. Written as DNA, the CDR3 is TGTGCCAGCAGCGAGACTAGCGGGCGTTACGAGCAGTACTTC. Based on the CDR3 plus reference TRBV9 and TRBJ2-7, the full variable domain is DSGVTQTPKHLITATGQRVTLRCSPRSGDLSVYWYQQSLDQGLQFLIQYYNGEERAKGNILERFSAQQFPDLHSELNLSSLELGDSALYFCASSETSGRYEQYFGPGTRLTVT.

This clone occurred a few times. The CDR3 nucleotides read TGTGCCAGTAGTATAGATCTAACCGGGGAGCTGTTTTTT. This encodes CASSIDLTGELFF. The chain recombines TRBV19 with TRBJ2-2; no clear D gene. Trimming cost V 0 bases and J 5 bases, with 4 bases left between them. From germline, CDR1 is LNHDA and CDR2 SQIVND (reference sequence). This CDR3 spans 13 amino acids.

The J gene is TRBJ1-1, the V gene TRBV7-2; 8 bases match TRBD1. V trimming: 5 bases; J trimming: 1 base; junction bases outside the gene matches: 9. CDR3 length: 16 residues. CDR1 is SGHTA, CDR2 FQGNSA, per germline. Here the CDR3 reads CASSLRTGYKNTEAFF. As DNA, the CDR3 is TGTGCCAGCAGCCTAAGGACAGGGTACAAGAACACTGAAGCTTTCTTT.

This clone has more than one count but fewer than ten. The CDR3 DNA sequence: TGTGCCAGCGCCGGGGATGCGGGCAATCAGCCCCAGCATTTT. Amino acid sequence: CASAGDAGNQPQHF. The chain links TRBV27 to TRBJ1-5; unclear D gene. Trimming left V 8 bases short and J 2 bases short, with 13 bases between. CDR3 size: 14 residues. The germline CDR1 and CDR2 sequences are MNHEY and SMNVEV (reference sequence).

This chain connects TRBV7-9 to TRBJ2-5; D unclear. CDR1 is SEHNR and CDR2 is FQNEAQ in the germline V gene (reference sequence). The CDR3 length is 13 residues. Between the trimmed V and J ends, which lost 6 bases and 5 bases, there was a span of 13 bases. The DNA of the CDR3 is TGTGCCAGCAGTTCAACCGAGAGGGAGACCCAGTACTTC. It yields the protein CASSSTERETQYF.

The genes are TRBV19 and TRBJ2-5; TRBD2 might be the D (5 bases). The CDR3 totals 16 residues. Germline loops: CDR1 LNHDA, CDR2 SQIVND (reference sequence). The V gene lost 4 bases and the J gene lost 1 base, with 16 bases spanning the gap. The CDR3 DNA is TGTGCCAGTAGTACGTACCTCACGGGGTTCCAAGAGACCCAGTACTTC. This sequence encodes CASSTYLTGFQETQYF.

The genes are TRBV3-1 (or the pseudogene TRBV3-2) and TRBJ1-3; D gene unclear. The CDR3 runs to 15 residues. The V end was cut by 2 bases, the J end by 4 bases, with 12 bases between. Germline lookup yields CDR1 LGHDT and CDR2 YNNKEL (reference sequence). The CDR3 DNA reads as TGTGCCAGCAGCCAATTCGGAGGCAAAGGAAACACCATATATTTT. Protein: CASSQFGGKGNTIYF.

The rearrangement uses TRBV5-1 and TRBJ2-1, with TRBD2 identical over 10 bases. With V trimmed by 4 bases and J by 5 bases, 6 bases remained unmatched. The CDR3 is 15 residues long. The germline V gene encodes CDR1 SGHRS and CDR2 YFSETQ. The CDR3 coding sequence is TGCGCCAGCAGCCTAAGACTAGCGGGTAACAATGAGCAGTTCTTC. Translated, it gives CASSLRLAGNNEQFF. Full variable domain (missing parts from reference TRBV5-1 and TRBJ2-1): KAGVTQTPRYLIKTRGQQVTLSCSPISGHRSVSWYQQTPGQGLQFLFEYFSETQRNKGNFPGRFSGRQFSNSRSEMNVSTLELGDSALYLCASSLRLAGNNEQFFGPGTRLTVL.

The chain joins TRBV18 to TRBJ2-6, with TRBD1 matching over 9 bases. Germline CDR1 KGHSH, CDR2 LQKENI. The V segment lost 6 bases and the J segment 1 base; nucleotides outside the gene matches: 16. The CDR3 runs 20 residues. The CDR3 is CASSRLKSGTGTSGANVLTF. Written as DNA, the CDR3 is TGTGCCAGCTCCCGATTAAAGTCTGGGACAGGGACATCTGGGGCCAACGTCCTGACTTTC. Full variable domain (missing parts from reference TRBV18 and TRBJ2-6): NAGVMQNPRHLVRRRGQEARLRCSPMKGHSHVYWYRQLPEEGLKFMVYLQKENIIDESGMPKERFSAEFPKEGPSILRIQQVVRGDSAAYFCASSRLKSGTGTSGANVLTFGAGSRLTVL.

V is TRBV2 and J is TRBJ2-5; 7 positions match TRBD1. The CDR3 extends over 13 amino acids. CDR1 is SNHLY, CDR2 FYNNEI, per germline. The V and J ends lost 6 bases and 6 bases, in that order; junction bases with no gene match: 7. The CDR3 protein is CASRVQGRKTQYF. The CDR3 DNA is TGTGCCAGCAGGGTACAGGGGCGGAAGACCCAGTACTTC. The variable domain in full, with the rest retrieved from reference TRBV2 and TRBJ2-5, is EPEVTQTPSHQVTQMGQEVILRCVPISNHLYFYWYRQILGQKVEFLVSFYNNEISEKSEIFDDQFSVERPDGSNFTLKIRSTKLEDSAMYFCASRVQGRKTQYFGPGTRLLVL.